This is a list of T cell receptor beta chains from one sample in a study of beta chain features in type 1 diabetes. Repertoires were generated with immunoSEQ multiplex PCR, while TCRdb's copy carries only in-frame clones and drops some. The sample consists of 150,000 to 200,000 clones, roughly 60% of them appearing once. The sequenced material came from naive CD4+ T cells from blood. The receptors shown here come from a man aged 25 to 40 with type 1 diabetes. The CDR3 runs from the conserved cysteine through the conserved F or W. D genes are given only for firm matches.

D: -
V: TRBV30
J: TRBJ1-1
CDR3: CAWRRDTSPWGTEAFF

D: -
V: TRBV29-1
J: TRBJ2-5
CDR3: CSATRGLAETQYF

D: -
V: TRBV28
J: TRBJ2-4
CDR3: CASSGHIQYF

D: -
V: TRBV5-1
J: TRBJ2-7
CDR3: CASLTEQRYF

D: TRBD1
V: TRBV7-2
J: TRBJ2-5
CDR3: CASSRSGTGEETQYF

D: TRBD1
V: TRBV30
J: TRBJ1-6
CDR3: CAWRRDRGISPLHF

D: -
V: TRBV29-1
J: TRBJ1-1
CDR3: CSVLAGLTPEAFF

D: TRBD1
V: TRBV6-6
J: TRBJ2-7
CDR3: CAVQGYYEQYF

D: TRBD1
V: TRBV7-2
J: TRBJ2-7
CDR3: CASSLNPGTGSYEQYF

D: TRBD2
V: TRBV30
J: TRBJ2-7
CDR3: CAWSKWRTSGVSYEQYF

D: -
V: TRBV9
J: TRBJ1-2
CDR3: CASSPLGEAGYGYTF

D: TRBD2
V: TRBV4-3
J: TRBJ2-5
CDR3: CASSFPAGLAGTETQYF

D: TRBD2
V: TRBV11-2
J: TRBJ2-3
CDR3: CASSGRLASTGTDTQYF

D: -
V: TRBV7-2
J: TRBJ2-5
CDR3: CASSPPSGTQYF

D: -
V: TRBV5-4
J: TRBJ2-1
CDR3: CASSSPPRGNYNEQFF

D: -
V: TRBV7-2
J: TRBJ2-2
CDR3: CASSLPPNTGELFF

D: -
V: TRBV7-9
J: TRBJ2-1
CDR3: CASSLRQYNEQFF

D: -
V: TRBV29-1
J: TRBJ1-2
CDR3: CSVGHGYTF

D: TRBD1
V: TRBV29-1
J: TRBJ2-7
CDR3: CSVENQGAAEQYF

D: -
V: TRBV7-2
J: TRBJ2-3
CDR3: CASSYRPDTQYF

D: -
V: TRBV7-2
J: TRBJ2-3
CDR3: CASSWRPLSTDTQYF

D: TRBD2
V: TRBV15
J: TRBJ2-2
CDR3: CATSRELAGGLYTGELFF

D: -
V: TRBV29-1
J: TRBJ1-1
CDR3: CSGVQAPMNTEAFF

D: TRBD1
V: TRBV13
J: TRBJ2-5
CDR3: CASSFLGGAETQYF

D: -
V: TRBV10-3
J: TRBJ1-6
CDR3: CAISETGSPLHF

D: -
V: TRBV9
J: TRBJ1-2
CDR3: CASSESSVGYGYTF

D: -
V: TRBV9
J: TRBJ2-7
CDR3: CASSVAGDEQYF

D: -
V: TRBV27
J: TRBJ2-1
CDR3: CASGFDGPYNEQFF

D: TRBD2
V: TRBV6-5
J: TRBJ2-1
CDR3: CASSRLAGGYNEQFF

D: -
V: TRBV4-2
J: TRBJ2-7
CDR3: CASSQEEFYEQYF

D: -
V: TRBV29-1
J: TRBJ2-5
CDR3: CSVRGTGQETQYF